This T cell receptor (beta chain) was identified during a study of shared T cell receptors in the human thymus. This clone was counted once. The germline CDR1 and CDR2 sequences are SGHNT and YYREEE (reference sequence). This CDR3 region has 17 residues. V was pared by 2 bases and J by 3 bases, with 20 bases between. TCRdb keeps only in-frame clones here, not all; method: immunoSEQ multiplex PCR. Of some 700,000 clones in the sample, 80% to 90% were seen once. The data were also submitted as part of a second study, on human thymus T cells. That paper notes: In unrelated individuals, thymic repertoires overlapped highly, according to related research.

Sequenced material: thymocytes. V is TRBV5-4 and J is TRBJ1-1; perhaps TRBD1 as D (5 bases). This TCR derives from a girl under three years old with a congenital heart defect. CDR3 nucleotide sequence: TGTGCCAGCAGCTTCAGTACGTCAGGGTCGGGGGACACTGAAGCTTTCTTT. Translating it yields CASSFSTSGSGDTEAFF.